The 2 T cell receptor beta chains reported below all come from one sample, sequenced in a study of CD8 T cells in ankylosing spondylitis. TCRdb reanalysed the 5' RACE reads using MiXCR and keeps one entry per CDR3 protein. The table has some 200,000 distinct CDR3 sequences, under 30% seen once. The material sequenced was blood, either unsorted or a sorted T cell fraction (not recorded which). The receptors come from a male donor with ankylosing spondylitis or in good health (not recorded which).

This clonotype was detected ten times or more. The chain's CDR3 is CASSALPGGGQYGYTF. The CDR3 bases are TGCGCCAGCAGCGCCCTCCCGGGGGGCGGTCAATATGGCTACACCTTC. The genes are TRBV5-1 and TRBJ1-2, with a weak D call TRBD1 (6 bases). CDR1 and CDR2 (germline): SGHRS, YFSETQ. Trimming removed 4 bases from V and 5 bases from J, with 21 bases in between. This CDR3 is built from 16 residues.

The chain recombines TRBV7-3 with TRBJ2-1; 9 nucleotides agree with TRBD2. This CDR3 is built from 18 residues. Germline CDR1 is SGHTA and CDR2 is FQGTGA. J was trimmed by 7 bases and V by 5 bases; bases with no gene match: 18. This CDR3 is CASSPTSWAGGPGNEQFF. The CDR3 DNA sequence: TGTGCCAGCAGCCCCACCTCCTGGGCGGGAGGGCCTGGGAATGAGCAGTTCTTC.